The 17 T cell receptor beta chains listed next were all sequenced from one sample in a study of shared clonotypes between healthy human individuals. TCRdb keeps only in-frame clones here, not all; method: immunoSEQ multiplex PCR. The table lists around 2.1 million clones, around 95% of them singletons. The sequenced sample was naive CD4+ T cells sorted from blood. The subset denotes: CD45RA+ positively selected. The receptors were sampled from a man aged 18 to 29 in good health.

The chain employs TRBV5-6 and TRBJ2-7; D not resolved. This CDR3 has 14 residues. In germline, CDR1 is SGHDT, CDR2 YYEEEE. Trimming cost V 1 base and J 5 bases, with 13 bases left between them. CDR3 sequence reads: CASSLLVGSHEQYF. CDR3 coding DNA: TGTGCCAGCAGCTTGTTGGTCGGAAGCCACGAGCAGTACTTC. Filled out from reference TRBV5-6 and TRBJ2-7, the complete variable domain reads DAGVTQSPTHLIKTRGQQVTLRCSPKSGHDTVSWYQQALGQGPQFIFQYYEEEERQRGNFPDRFSGHQFPNYSSELNVNALLLGDSALYLCASSLLVGSHEQYFGPGTRLTVT.

This clone was picked up one time. This chain joins TRBV9 and TRBJ1-5, with a weak D call TRBD1 (6 bases). Trimming removed 7 bases at V and 0 bases at J, with 14 bases between. Germline CDR1 SGDLS, CDR2 YYNGEE. CDR3 length: 15 residues. The CDR3 nucleotides are TGTGCCAGCGCCCGACAGGATGATAGCAATCAGCCCCAGCATTTT. Residues: CASARQDDSNQPQHF.

The table lists this clone with a count of one. The chain uses TRBV7-9 and TRBJ2-3; D is undetermined. The CDR3 consists of 14 residues. The V and J ends lost 6 bases and 0 bases respectively, with 10 bases between them. Germline CDR1 and CDR2: SEHNR and FQNEAQ (reference sequence). The CDR3 DNA reads TGTGCCAGCAGTACGGTTTCTAGCACAGATACGCAGTATTTT. Its protein is CASSTVSSTDTQYF. The full variable domain, completed using reference TRBV7-9 and TRBJ2-3, is DTGVSQNPRHKITKRGQNVTFRCDPISEHNRLYWYRQTLGQGPEFLTYFQNEAQLEKSRLLSDRFSAERPKGSFSTLEIQRTEQGDSAMYLCASSTVSSTDTQYFGPGTRLTVL.

V and J are TRBV2 and TRBJ2-2, with a weak D call TRBD2 (5 bases). V was shortened by 9 bases and J by 0 bases, with 14 bases between the two germline ends. The CDR3 spans 15 residues. Germline CDR1 reads SNHLY; CDR2 reads FYNNEI. CDR3 sequence (DNA): TGTGCCAGTGGGGAGAGCGGCACGAACACCGGGGAGCTGTTTTTT. Protein product: CASGESGTNTGELFF.

The J gene is TRBJ2-7, the V gene TRBV18; D perhaps matches TRBD1 (6 bases). Germline lookup yields CDR1 KGHSH and CDR2 LQKENI. The V and J ends lost 5 bases and 0 bases respectively, with 11 bases between them. The CDR3 totals 14 residues. The CDR3, as DNA: TGTGCCAGCTCAACCCGGGACACCTCCTACGAGCAGTACTTC. Residues: CASSTRDTSYEQYF.

This clone came up once. V usage is TRBV10-2 and J usage is TRBJ2-7; D is possibly TRBD2 (6 bases). CDR3 size: 13 residues. Deletions cut 8 bases from V and 4 bases from J, with 15 bases between. Per germline, CDR1 WSHSY and CDR2 SAAADI. This CDR3 is CASGGTYDYEQYF. The CDR3 nucleotides read TGCGCCAGCGGGGGGACTTACGATTACGAGCAGTACTTC.

The gene calls are TRBV7-2 and TRBJ2-4, with TRBD1 matching 8 bases. Germline loops: CDR1 SGHTA, CDR2 FQGNSA. The V gene end was trimmed by 5 bases and the J gene end by 7 bases; junction bases not matched to a gene: 7. CDR3 size: 14 residues. Here the CDR3 DNA reads TGTGCCAGCAGCCCAGCTGGACAGGGTAACATTCAGTACTTC. The encoded protein is CASSPAGQGNIQYF.

The rearrangement joins TRBV7-9 to TRBJ2-3, with D tentatively TRBD2 (5 bases). The germline V gene has CDR1 SEHNR and CDR2 FQNEAQ (reference sequence). This CDR3 is 16 amino acids long. Trimming left V 5 bases short and J 2 bases short, with 17 bases between. CDR3 nucleotide sequence: TGTGCCAGCAGCGCCTTTTTGTCGGGGAACACAGATACGCAGTATTTT. Translating it yields CASSAFLSGNTDTQYF.

The chain couples TRBV11-2 to TRBJ1-5; 8 bases line up with TRBD1. Trimming removed 5 bases from V and 6 bases from J; junction bases left unmatched: 3. Per germline, CDR1 SGHAT and CDR2 FQNNGV. The CDR3 sequence is 13 residues long. CDR3 bases: TGTGCCAGCAGCGTCGACAGGGGTCAGCCCCAGCATTTT. Its translation: CASSVDRGQPQHF.

The V call is TRBV2, the J call TRBJ1-5; D is perhaps TRBD1 (6 bases). Trimming shortened V by 5 bases and J by 2 bases, and 7 bases separated the two germline ends. The CDR3 spans 13 residues. Germline CDR1 reads SNHLY; CDR2 reads FYNNEI. CDR3 in DNA: TGTGCCAGCAGTCGGACAGGCAATCAGCCCCAGCATTTT. This encodes CASSRTGNQPQHF.

The chain links TRBV6-5 to TRBJ1-1; D uncertain. This CDR3 has 13 amino acids. Per germline, CDR1 MNHEY and CDR2 SVGAGI. Trimming shortened V by 6 bases and J by 0 bases, and 8 bases separated the two germline ends. DNA of the CDR3: TGTGCCAGCAGGCAGGAGTTGAACACTGAAGCTTTCTTT. Its protein product is CASRQELNTEAFF.

The V gene is TRBV4-2, the J gene TRBJ2-5; D ambiguous. Germline CDR1 and CDR2: LGHNA and YNFKEQ. The length of the CDR3 is 13 residues. Between the trimmed V and J ends, which lost 8 bases and 4 bases, there was a span of 14 bases. The CDR3 bases are TGTGCCAGCTCCTCGATCGGCCGAGAGACCCAGTACTTC. This encodes CASSSIGRETQYF.

The chain combines TRBV5-1 with TRBJ2-5; 10 bases line up with TRBD1. The trim removed 1 base at V and 1 base at J, leaving 7 bases unmatched. Germline V CDR1 and CDR2: SGHRS, YFSETQ. This CDR3 contains 17 residues. The CDR3 DNA follows: TGCGCCAGCAGCTTGTGGGGACAGGGGCAGGGCCAAGAGACCCAGTACTTC. Protein: CASSLWGQGQGQETQYF. The whole variable domain, remainder taken from reference TRBV5-1 and TRBJ2-5, is KAGVTQTPRYLIKTRGQQVTLSCSPISGHRSVSWYQQTPGQGLQFLFEYFSETQRNKGNFPGRFSGRQFSNSRSEMNVSTLELGDSALYLCASSLWGQGQGQETQYFGPGTRLLVL.

This clone was seen once. V gene TRBV6-1 combines with J gene TRBJ2-1, with 7 bases identical to TRBD1. The CDR3 extends over 14 amino acids. The trim removed 6 bases at V and 4 bases at J, leaving 6 bases unmatched. The germline CDR1 and CDR2 sequences are MNHNS and SASEGT. As DNA, the CDR3 is TGTGCCAGCAGCCTGACAGGGTGGTACAATGAGCAGTTCTTC. This sequence encodes CASSLTGWYNEQFF.

The V call is TRBV11-3, the J call TRBJ2-3; TRBD2 aligns across 7 bases. After removal of 6 bases from V and 2 bases from J, the junction contained 11 bases not matched to a gene. In germline, CDR1 is SGHNT, CDR2 YENEEA. CDR3 size: 16 residues. This CDR3 reads CASSGVGGETTDTQYF. CDR3 nucleotides: TGTGCCAGCAGTGGAGTGGGGGGGGAAACCACAGATACGCAGTATTTT.

The V call is TRBV5-6, the J call TRBJ1-5; D gene uncertain. Germline loops: CDR1 SGHDT, CDR2 YYEEEE. V was pared by 2 bases and J by 0 bases, with 6 bases between. The CDR3 sequence is 14 residues long. The CDR3 loop is CASSFWPSNQPQHF. CDR3 in DNA: TGTGCCAGCAGCTTCTGGCCTAGCAATCAGCCCCAGCATTTT.

This clone has a handful of counts. This sequence joins TRBV10-1 and TRBJ1-3; perhaps TRBD1 as D (6 bases). The CDR3 has 13 amino acids. CDR1 is WNHNN and CDR2 is SYGVQD in the germline V gene (reference sequence). Trimming left V 6 bases short and J 4 bases short, with 10 bases between. The DNA of the CDR3 is TGCGCCAGCAGACACAGGGTAGGAAACACCATATATTTT. This gives the protein CASRHRVGNTIYF.